This TCR beta chain is drawn from a study of cytomegalovirus exposure and HLA in healthy donors. In the study overall: Earlier, 90 million to 140 million unique TCR beta sequences were recovered from approximately 180 million T cells by an analysis. Study-level points and caveats: Most TCR sequences were rare, but some public TCRs occurred in many donors. In a later analysis, at a false discovery rate of 0.05, about 17,000 TCR beta sequences matched HLA alleles. There were reportedly fewer N-insertions in an Asian-associated ancestry cluster than the roughly 700-donor mean, in a later analysis.

A word on this clone: What it binds is unknown.

Per the germline V gene, CDR1 is SGDLS and CDR2 is YYNGEE. The CDR3 loop spans 14 amino acids. Trimming removed 3 bases at V and 0 bases at J, with 9 bases between. PCR used 60 Vbeta primers and 13 Jbeta primers. Repertoires were generated with immunoSEQ multiplex PCR, while TCRdb's copy carries only in-frame clones and drops some. In the table there are 150,000 to 200,000 clones, about 80% of which are singletons. Sequencing used PBMCs. This chain joins TRBV9 and TRBJ1-1; no firm D call. The TCR originated in a girl aged 10-17 years in good health and CMV-seropositive. The chain's CDR3 is CASSAAGMNTEAFF. The CDR3 DNA reads TGTGCCAGCAGCGCGGCAGGTATGAACACTGAAGCTTTCTTT.